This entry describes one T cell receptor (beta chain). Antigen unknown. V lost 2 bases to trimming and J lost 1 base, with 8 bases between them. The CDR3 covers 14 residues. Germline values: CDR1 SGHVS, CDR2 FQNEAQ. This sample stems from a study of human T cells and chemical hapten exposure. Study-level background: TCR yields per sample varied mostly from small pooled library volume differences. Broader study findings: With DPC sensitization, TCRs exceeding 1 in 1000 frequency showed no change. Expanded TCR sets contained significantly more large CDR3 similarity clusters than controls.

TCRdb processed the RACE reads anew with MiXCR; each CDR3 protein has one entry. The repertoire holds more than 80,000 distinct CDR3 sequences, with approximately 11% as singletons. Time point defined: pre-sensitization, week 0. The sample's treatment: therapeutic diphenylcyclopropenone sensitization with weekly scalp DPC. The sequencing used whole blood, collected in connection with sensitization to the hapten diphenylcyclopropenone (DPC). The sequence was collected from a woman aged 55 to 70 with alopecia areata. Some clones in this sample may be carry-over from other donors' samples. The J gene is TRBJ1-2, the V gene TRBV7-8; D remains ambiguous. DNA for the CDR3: TGTGCCAGCAGCTTACATGGCAGTAACTATGGCTACACCTTC. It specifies CASSLHGSNYGYTF.